One sample yielded the 7 T cell receptor beta chains listed below, sequenced in a study of early T cells in non-severe SARS-CoV-2 infection. TCRdb analysed the 5' RACE reads with MiXCR anew, one entry per CDR3 protein. The data hold about 38,000 distinct CDR3 sequences, with roughly 4.4% observed a single time. Source material: whole blood. All receptors derive from an adult who was a healthcare worker with PCR-confirmed SARS-CoV-2 infection or an uninfected control (not recorded which).

This clonotype was counted ten times or more. The chain links TRBV30 to TRBJ2-7, with D maybe TRBD1 (6 bases). The CDR3 has 13 residues. V was trimmed by 5 bases and J by 0 bases, leaving 11 bases between them. Germline V gives CDR1 GTSNPN, CDR2 SVGIG (reference sequence). The CDR3 here is CAWHTRGSYEQYF. The CDR3 nucleotides are TGTGCCTGGCATACCAGGGGCTCCTACGAGCAGTACTTC.

This clonotype was counted many times. This chain links TRBV12-3 or TRBV12-4 with TRBJ2-7; the match to TRBD1 covers 7 bases. There are 15 residues in the CDR3. With V trimmed by 5 bases and J by 4 bases, 11 bases remained unmatched. CDR3 in DNA: TGTGCCAGCAGTCCAGACAGGGTTGGTAGGTACGAGCAGTACTTC. Translation: CASSPDRVGRYEQYF.

This chain uses TRBV14 with TRBJ2-1; 14 positions agree with TRBD2. The germline V gene has CDR1 SGHDN and CDR2 FVKESK. This CDR3 is built from 16 residues. The ends lost 2 bases at V and 6 bases at J; junction bases unmatched: 3. This CDR3 reads CASSQPGTSGGNEQFF. Here the CDR3 DNA reads TGTGCCAGCAGCCAACCGGGGACTAGCGGGGGCAATGAGCAGTTCTTC. Based on the CDR3 plus reference TRBV14 and TRBJ2-1, the full variable domain is EAGVTQFPSHSVIEKGQTVTLRCDPISGHDNLYWYRRVMGKEIKFLLHFVKESKQDESGMPNNRFLAERTGGTYSTLKVQPAELEDSGVYFCASSQPGTSGGNEQFFGPGTRLTVL.

This clonotype was detected many times. This chain uses TRBV12-3 or TRBV12-4 with TRBJ1-3; TRBD1 agrees at 7 bases. The CDR3 has 16 amino acids. J was trimmed by 0 bases and V by 5 bases; bases with no gene match: 7. The CDR3 nucleotides are TGTGCCAGCAGTACGGCCGGACAGGTCTCTGGAAACACCATATATTTT. Its translation is CASSTAGQVSGNTIYF.

This clonotype was observed at least ten times. The chain is built from TRBV29-1 and TRBJ2-7; weak D call: TRBD1 (6 bases). Trimming took off 6 bases at V and 3 bases at J, with 18 bases between the two ends. Germline CDR1 and CDR2: SQVTM and ANQGSEA. There are 14 residues in the CDR3. The CDR3 spells CSVNTGTLFYEQYF. DNA for the CDR3: TGCAGCGTCAATACCGGGACACTATTCTACGAGCAGTACTTC.

Many counts were recorded for this clonotype. The chain links TRBV7-2 to TRBJ2-5; 11 bases align to TRBD2. CDR1 is SGHTA and CDR2 is FQGNSA in the germline V gene. The CDR3 loop spans 16 amino acids. V shed 0 bases and J 2 bases; nucleotides not matched to a gene: 2. As DNA, the CDR3 is TGTGCCAGCAGCTTAGCGGCTAGCGGGGGGCAAGAGACCCAGTACTTC. Translation gives CASSLAASGGQETQYF.

This clonotype was seen ten or more times. The V and J genes are TRBV12-3 or TRBV12-4 and TRBJ2-2; the D gene is possibly TRBD2 (5 bases). This CDR3 has 12 residues. The V end was cut by 7 bases, the J end by 6 bases, with 9 bases between. The chain's CDR3 is CASTLGAGELFF. The CDR3 nucleotides are TGTGCCAGCACCCTCGGGGCCGGGGAGCTGTTTTTT.